The sequence of this T cell receptor (beta chain) was determined in a study of blood T cells in healthy people across ages. A second PCR, run for roughly 7 to 12 cycles, used a sample-barcoded 5' primer plus a J-beta primer mix. MiXCR, run by TCRdb on the 5' RACE reads, gives a single entry per CDR3 protein. The repertoire holds around 690,000 distinct CDR3 sequences, with around 54% as singletons. This clonotype has only a few counts. Antigen specificity is unknown. Findings and caveats of the study: Roughly linearly, TCR beta diversity per million T cells fell as age increased.

Germline lookup yields CDR1 MNHEY and CDR2 SVGEGT. Trimming took 3 bases from V and 4 from J; bases not matched to a gene: 15. This CDR3 is built from 17 residues. The chain is built from TRBV6-2 or TRBV6-3 and TRBJ2-7; 7 nucleotides line up with TRBD2. This sequence originates from a man aged 55 to 70 in good health. Sequenced input: blood. CDR3 DNA sequence: TGTGCCAGCAGTTATGATTCGGGCGGGGGTACCCTGTACGAGCAGTACTTC. Translating gives CASSYDSGGGTLYEQYF.